The clone carrying this T cell receptor beta chain was recorded at least ten times. The antigen remains unidentified. Using its own MiXCR run on the RT-PCR reads, TCRdb lists one record per CDR3 protein. The sample yields 400,000 to 650,000 distinct CDR3 sequences, less than 7.5% seen once. This sample is part of a study of response to subunit inactivated influenza vaccine. Study conclusions and caveats: Authors suggested seasonal influenza vaccinations each recruit few new T cells.

This sample comprised PBMCs from blood, obtained less than 30 months after vaccination. This receptor was taken from a man aged 45 to 70 who received an inactivated influenza vaccine.

Written as DNA, the CDR3 is TGTGCCAGCACCCTCAGACAGGGGATCTACGAGCAGTACTTC. It encodes CASTLRQGIYEQYF. The chain has TRBV28 and TRBJ2-7, with 8 bases aligning to TRBD1. V shed 7 bases and J 3 bases; nucleotides not matched to a gene: 8. The CDR3 is 14 residues long. Germline V gene sequence: CDR1 MDHEN, CDR2 SYDVKM.